One sample yielded the 22 T cell receptor beta chains listed below, sequenced in a study of cytomegalovirus exposure and HLA in healthy donors. PCR used 60 Vbeta primers and 13 Jbeta primers. TCRdb keeps only in-frame clones here, not all; method: immunoSEQ multiplex PCR. The profile covers around 200,000 clones, with roughly 85% appearing a single time and under 4.5% taken by the ten largest. Sample: PBMCs. The receptor source for this set is a woman younger than 45 in good health and CMV-seropositive.

This clone turned up a few times. The rearrangement links TRBV11-2 to TRBJ2-3, with 10 nucleotides matching TRBD1. CDR1 is SGHAT and CDR2 is FQNNGV in the germline V gene. V shed 3 bases, J shed 3 bases, and the junction held 3 bases outside the gene matches. The CDR3 is 15 residues long. The CDR3 DNA sequence: TGTGCCAGCAGCTTCGGACAGGGGGGAACAGATACGCAGTATTTT. Its translation is CASSFGQGGTDTQYF.

This clone has only one observation. CDR3 region: CASTPGRREKLFF. In nucleotides, the CDR3 is TGTGCCAGCACCCCCGGGAGGCGAGAAAAACTGTTTTTT. The J gene is TRBJ1-4, the V gene TRBV2; D gene ambiguous. V was trimmed by 7 bases and J by 8 bases, leaving 14 bases between them. Looked up from germline, CDR1 is SNHLY and CDR2 is FYNNEI. The CDR3 is 13 amino acids. The whole variable domain, filled in from reference TRBV2 and TRBJ1-4, reads EPEVTQTPSHQVTQMGQEVILRCVPISNHLYFYWYRQILGQKVEFLVSFYNNEISEKSEIFDDQFSVERPDGSNFTLKIRSTKLEDSAMYFCASTPGRREKLFFGSGTQLSVL.

J is TRBJ2-3 and V is TRBV11-2; D unclear. Germline V lookup: CDR1 SGHAT, CDR2 FQNNGV. V was clipped by 6 bases and J by 7 bases, with 11 bases between them. The CDR3 covers 12 residues. The CDR3 sequence: CASSPSDYTQYF. CDR3 DNA sequence: TGTGCCAGCAGTCCATCAGACTATACGCAGTATTTT.

The chain links TRBV10-3 to TRBJ1-1; D is perhaps TRBD1 (6 bases). Germline V gives CDR1 ENHRY, CDR2 SYGVKD. This CDR3 has 14 residues. V was trimmed by 6 bases and J by 1 base, leaving 12 bases between them. CDR3 DNA: TGTGCCATCAGGACCGGGACAACGAACACTGAAGCTTTCTTT. Its translation: CAIRTGTTNTEAFF.

This chain uses TRBV4-3 with TRBJ2-1, with 8 bases matching TRBD2. Per germline, CDR1 LGHNA and CDR2 YSLEER. Germline trimming cut 0 bases from V and 4 bases from J; bases unmatched to any gene: 8. This CDR3 comprises 17 residues. The DNA of the CDR3 is TGCGCCAGCAGCCAAGATAGGTTAGCGGGGACTTACAATGAGCAGTTCTTC. It is translated as CASSQDRLAGTYNEQFF.

The gene calls are TRBV29-1 and TRBJ2-7; TRBD2 aligns across 10 bases. The CDR3 loop spans 13 amino acids. The V segment lost 7 bases and the J segment 3 bases; nucleotides outside the gene matches: 6. CDR1 SQVTM and CDR2 ANQGSEA come from the germline V gene. The CDR3 reads CSGRASGSYEQYF. In nucleotides, the CDR3 is TGCAGCGGAAGGGCTAGCGGGAGCTACGAGCAGTACTTC.

This sequence joins TRBV7-9 and TRBJ2-7, with 7 bases lining up with TRBD1. J gave up 5 bases and V 4 bases, and 11 bases lay outside the gene matches. CDR1 SEHNR and CDR2 FQNEAQ come from the germline V gene (reference sequence). This CDR3 comprises 15 residues. CDR3: CASSSRTGDGHEQYF. CDR3 bases: TGTGCCAGCAGCTCTAGGACAGGAGATGGCCACGAGCAGTACTTC.

The CDR3 DNA sequence: TGTGCCAGCAGCAATGACAGGGAGCAGCCCCAGCATTTT. It codes for CASSNDREQPQHF. The rearrangement uses TRBV13 and TRBJ1-5; the match to TRBD1 covers 7 bases. Germline CDR1 reads PRHDT; CDR2 reads FYEKMQ (reference sequence). V lost 5 bases to trimming and J lost 7 bases; unmatched junction nucleotides: 5. The length of the CDR3 is 13 residues.

This clone was picked up a small number of times. The V call is TRBV7-9, the J call TRBJ1-3, with D possibly TRBD1 on 5 matching bases. The CDR3 has 15 amino acids. Germline V gives CDR1 SEHNR, CDR2 FQNEAQ (reference sequence). V lost 5 bases and J lost 1, with 12 bases in between. CDR3 DNA sequence: TGTGCCAGCAGCCACCGACAGATATCTGGAAACACCATATATTTT. Residues: CASSHRQISGNTIYF.

The genes are TRBV9 and TRBJ1-6; D not resolved. The germline V gene encodes CDR1 SGDLS and CDR2 YYNGEE. The CDR3 is 12 amino acids. The ends were cut back, 2 bases at V and 7 bases at J, with 4 bases in the middle. DNA for the CDR3: TGTGCCAGCAGCGTTGAGAATTCACCCCTCCACTTT. Its protein product is CASSVENSPLHF.

This chain uses TRBV5-1 with TRBJ1-3, with TRBD1 as a possible D gene (6 bases). V was pared by 0 bases and J by 15 bases, with 22 bases between. CDR1 is SGHRS and CDR2 is YFSETQ in the germline V gene. The CDR3 runs 15 residues. The chain's CDR3 is CASSLAGTGTYYPYF. The DNA for the CDR3 is TGCGCCAGCAGCTTGGCCGGAACAGGGACCTATTATCCATATTTT.

J is TRBJ2-3 and V is TRBV4-3; D not resolved. CDR3 length equals 16 residues. The V and J ends lost 1 base and 1 base respectively, with 12 bases between them. In germline, CDR1 is LGHNA, CDR2 YSLEER. CDR3 loop: CASSQGLRSGTDTQYF. CDR3 nucleotide sequence: TGCGCCAGCAGCCAAGGTCTTCGGTCTGGCACAGATACGCAGTATTTT.

The V call is TRBV9, the J call TRBJ1-2, with 9 bases lining up with TRBD1. The V segment lost 0 bases and the J segment 5 bases; nucleotides outside the gene matches: 2. The CDR3 contains 14 residues. Germline CDR1 reads SGDLS; CDR2 reads YYNGEE. CDR3 residues: CASSVGQGVYGYTF. CDR3 bases: TGTGCCAGCAGCGTAGGACAGGGGGTATATGGCTACACCTTC.

With regard to this clone: Other DNA sequences from this sample encode an identical CDR3 as well. CDR3 DNA: TGTGCCAGCAGCGTTAACACAGATACGCAGTATTTT. It translates to CASSVNTDTQYF. The V call is TRBV2, the J call TRBJ2-3; no clear D gene. Trimming pared 6 bases from V and 2 bases from J, leaving 6 bases between. CDR3 length: 12 amino acids. The germline V gene has CDR1 SNHLY and CDR2 FYNNEI.

This clone has more than one count but fewer than ten. The chain employs TRBV4-1 and TRBJ2-1, with 8 bases fitting TRBD1. V was clipped by 4 bases and J by 1 base; unmatched bases: 3. This CDR3 is built from 15 residues. CDR1 and CDR2 from the germline V gene are MGHRA and YSYEKL. This chain's CDR3 is CASSPGQASYNEQFF. CDR3 DNA: TGCGCCAGCAGCCCGGGACAGGCGTCCTACAATGAGCAGTTCTTC.

The chain has TRBV6-1 and TRBJ2-7; TRBD2 agrees at 8 bases. The CDR3 runs to 16 residues. CDR1 and CDR2 (germline): MNHNS, SASEGT. Trimming removed 3 bases from V and 3 bases from J; junction bases left unmatched: 10. In DNA, the CDR3 is TGTGCCAGCAGTGAGGGGTCTGGCGGGGGGATCTACGAGCAGTACTTC. Translation gives CASSEGSGGGIYEQYF.

The genes are TRBV4-1 and TRBJ1-5; maybe TRBD1 (5 bases). Germline CDR1 and CDR2: MGHRA and YSYEKL. The V gene lost 1 base and the J gene lost 6 bases, with 13 bases spanning the gap. The CDR3 is 15 amino acids. The CDR3 loop is CASSQGLSGGQPQHF. Here the CDR3 DNA reads TGCGCCAGCAGCCAAGGCTTATCCGGGGGTCAGCCCCAGCATTTT.

For this clone: This same CDR3 is encoded by further DNA sequences in the sample. The chain has TRBV27 and TRBJ2-7, with 7 positions matching TRBD2. After removal of 3 bases from V and 3 bases from J, the junction contained 2 bases not matched to a gene. The germline V gene has CDR1 MNHEY and CDR2 SMNVEV (reference sequence). This CDR3 contains 13 residues. CDR3 protein: CASSFGGSYEQYF. The CDR3, as DNA: TGTGCCAGCAGTTTCGGCGGGAGCTACGAGCAGTACTTC.

This chain joins TRBV27 and TRBJ1-2; D remains ambiguous. Trimming pared 6 bases from V and 3 bases from J, leaving 20 bases between. Per germline, CDR1 MNHEY and CDR2 SMNVEV (reference sequence). The CDR3 loop spans 16 amino acids. CDR3 residues: CASSELIGEAHYGYTF. In nucleotides, the CDR3 is TGTGCCAGCAGCGAATTGATCGGGGAGGCCCACTATGGCTACACCTTC.

This clone was found a few times. V gene TRBV19 combines with J gene TRBJ2-7, with D possibly being TRBD2 (6 bases). There are 15 residues in the CDR3. The germline V and J ends were trimmed by 1 base and 3 bases, with 13 bases remaining between them. The germline V gene encodes CDR1 LNHDA and CDR2 SQIVND (reference sequence). CDR3 sequence (DNA): TGTGCCAGTAGTATAGGGTACGGGGAGGTCTACGAGCAGTACTTC. Translated, it gives CASSIGYGEVYEQYF. Full variable domain (missing parts from reference TRBV19 and TRBJ2-7): DGGITQSPKYLFRKEGQNVTLSCEQNLNHDAMYWYRQDPGQGLRLIYYSQIVNDFQKGDIAEGYSVSREKKESFPLTVTSAQKNPTAFYLCASSIGYGEVYEQYFGPGTRLTVT.

The J gene is TRBJ2-1, the V gene TRBV5-8; D call uncertain. Trimming took 5 bases from V and 5 from J, leaving 14 bases between them. The CDR3 runs 14 residues. CDR1 is SGHTS, CDR2 YDEGEE, per germline. The CDR3 region is CASRERQFDNEQFF. The CDR3 DNA reads TGTGCCAGCAGGGAGAGGCAGTTCGACAATGAGCAGTTCTTC.

CDR3 residues: CASSFLGDQPQHF. CDR3 bases: TGTGCCAGCAGTTTTCTAGGGGATCAGCCCCAGCATTTT. The chain employs TRBV6-6 and TRBJ1-5, with D tentatively TRBD1 (5 bases). The V gene's germline CDR1 is MNHNY and CDR2 SVGAGI (reference sequence). There are 13 residues in the CDR3. V dropped 4 bases and J dropped 5 bases, with 9 bases sitting between them.